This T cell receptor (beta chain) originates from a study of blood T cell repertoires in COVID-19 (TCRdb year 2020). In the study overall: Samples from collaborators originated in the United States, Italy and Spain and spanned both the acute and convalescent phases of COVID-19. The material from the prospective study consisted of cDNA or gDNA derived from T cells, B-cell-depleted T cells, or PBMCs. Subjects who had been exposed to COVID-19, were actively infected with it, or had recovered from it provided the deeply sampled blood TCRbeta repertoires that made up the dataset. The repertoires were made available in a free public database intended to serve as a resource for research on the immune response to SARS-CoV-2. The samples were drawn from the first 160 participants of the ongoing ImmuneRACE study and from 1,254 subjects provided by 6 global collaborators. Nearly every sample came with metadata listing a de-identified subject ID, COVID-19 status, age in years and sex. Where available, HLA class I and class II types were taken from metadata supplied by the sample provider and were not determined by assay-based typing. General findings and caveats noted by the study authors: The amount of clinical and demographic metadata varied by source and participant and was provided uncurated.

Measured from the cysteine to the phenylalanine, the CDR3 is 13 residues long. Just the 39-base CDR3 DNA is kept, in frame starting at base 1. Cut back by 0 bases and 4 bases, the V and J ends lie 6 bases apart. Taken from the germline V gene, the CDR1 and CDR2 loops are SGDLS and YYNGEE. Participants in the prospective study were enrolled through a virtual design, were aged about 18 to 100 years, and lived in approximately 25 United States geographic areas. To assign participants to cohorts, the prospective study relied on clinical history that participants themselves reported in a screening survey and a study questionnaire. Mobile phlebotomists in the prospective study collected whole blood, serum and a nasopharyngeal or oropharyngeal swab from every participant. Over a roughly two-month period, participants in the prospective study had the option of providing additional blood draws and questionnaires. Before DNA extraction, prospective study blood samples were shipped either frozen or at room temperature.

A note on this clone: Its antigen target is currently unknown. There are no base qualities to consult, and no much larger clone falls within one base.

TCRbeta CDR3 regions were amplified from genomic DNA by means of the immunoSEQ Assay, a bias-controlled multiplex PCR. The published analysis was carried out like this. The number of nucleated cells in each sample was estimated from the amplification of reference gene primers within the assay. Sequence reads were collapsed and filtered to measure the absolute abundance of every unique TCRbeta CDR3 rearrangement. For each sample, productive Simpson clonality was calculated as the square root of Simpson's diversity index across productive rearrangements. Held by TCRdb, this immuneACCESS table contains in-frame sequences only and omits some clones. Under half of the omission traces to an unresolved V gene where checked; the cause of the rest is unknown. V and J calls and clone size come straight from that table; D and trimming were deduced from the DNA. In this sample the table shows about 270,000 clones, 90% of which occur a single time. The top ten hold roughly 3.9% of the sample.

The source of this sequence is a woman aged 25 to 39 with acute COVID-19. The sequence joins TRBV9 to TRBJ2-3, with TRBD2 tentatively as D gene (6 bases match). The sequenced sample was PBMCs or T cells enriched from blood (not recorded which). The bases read TGTGCCAGCAGCGTAGGGGGGGCAGATACGCAGTATTTT. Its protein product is CASSVGGADTQYF.